This record covers a single T cell receptor beta chain. Its antigen is unknown. This sample was taken from a study of T cells in Graves' hyperthyroidism and ophthalmopathy. Study summary: Peripheral blood collection took place at initial diagnosis, before any treatment.

Overall study findings and caveats: A median roughly six months before onset, the model predicted ophthalmopathy.

Based on clinical symptoms, serum thyroxine and TRAb, thyroid ultrasound and orbital computed tomography, diagnoses were reached. The PBMCs were sourced from fresh peripheral blood (more than 8.5 ml). Regions amplified from RNA transcripts were the TCR beta CDR3 regions. HTBI primers were employed in a first-round RT-PCR of the TCR CDR3. Via MiXCR, TCRdb re-called the multiplex PCR reads, giving one row per CDR3 protein. This repertoire shows about 300,000 distinct CDR3 sequences, less than 20% found once; its top ten account for approximately 35%. The sequencing input was blood. This TCR came from a man in his fifties with Graves' ophthalmopathy.

The CDR3 loop is CASSPPGGSGNTIYF. CDR3 in DNA: TGTGCCAGCAGCCCCCCAGGGGGCTCTGGAAACACCATATATTTT. The rearrangement links TRBV28 to TRBJ1-3, with 7 bases lining up with TRBD1. The ends lost 6 bases at V and 0 bases at J; junction bases unmatched: 5. The germline V gene encodes CDR1 MDHEN and CDR2 SYDVKM. CDR3 length: 15 residues. The complete variable domain, with remaining parts taken from reference TRBV28 and TRBJ1-3, reads DVKVTQSSRYLVKRTGEKVFLECVQDMDHENMFWYRQDPGLGLRLIYFSYDVKMKEKGDIPEGYSVSREKKERFSLILESASTNQTSMYLCASSPPGGSGNTIYFGEGSWLTVV.